This entry describes one T cell receptor delta chain. Its target antigen remains unknown. It has no much larger one-base neighbor in the sample; base qualities were not kept. This sample stems from a study of delta chain sequences of gamma delta T cells listed by TCRdb under 2017. The germline V gene sets CDR1 to GEAIGNYY and CDR2 to EKD. The CDR3 contains 24 residues, cysteine and phenylalanine counted. The DNA shown is the 72-base CDR3, in frame from base 1. Here V drops 0 bases and J drops 0 bases, and the junction holds 24 bases not matched to any gene. Receptors were amplified or captured by 5' RACE. The sequencing machine was an Illumina MiSeq. The public reads were reprocessed by TCRdb using CATT, and rows of matching DNA were later combined. Present in this sample are fewer than 900 delta-chain clones, around 20% of which were seen just once. The ten largest clonotypes hold around 40% of the sample.

Sample: either unsorted cells or a sorted T cell fraction (not recorded which). The chain is encoded by TRDV2 joined to TRDJ1; 13 bases in the middle match TRDD3. This clonotype was sampled from a human donor in good health. The DNA sequence is given as TGTGCCTGTGACACCGTCCTTACTGGGGGATACGCGTCGGGGATTCGCCAAAACACCGATAAACTCATCTTT. It encodes CACDTVLTGGYASGIRQNTDKLIF.